The 8 T cell receptor beta chains reported below all come from one sample, sequenced in a study of T-cell reconstitution after alpha-beta-depleted transplantation in children. Unique molecular identifiers were used in preparing the TCRbeta library. MiXCR was run by TCRdb on the PCR reads, yielding one entry per CDR3 protein. The sample comprises 700,000 or so distinct CDR3 sequences, about an eighth of which are singletons, and about 0.79% rests with the top ten. The specimen was PBMCs, collected before TCRalphabeta/CD19-depleted stem cell transplant. These receptors were collected from a girl aged 2 to 9 with congenital amegakaryocytic thrombocytopenia, due to receive a stem cell transplant.

The table lists this clonotype with many counts. This sequence joins TRBV18 and TRBJ2-7; TRBD1 matches 9 bases. Germline V lookup: CDR1 KGHSH, CDR2 LQKENI. The CDR3 is 15 amino acids. With 6 bases clipped from V and 3 bases from J, the junction kept 9 bases outside the gene matches. In DNA form, the CDR3 reads TGTGCCAGCTCCCCGCCGGGACAGGGTAACTACGAGCAGTACTTC. Translation: CASSPPGQGNYEQYF.

This clonotype came up a few times. This chain links TRBV27 with TRBJ2-5, with 8 nucleotides matching TRBD1. The CDR3 loop spans 13 amino acids. V was clipped by 5 bases and J by 5 bases; unmatched bases: 4. Germline V lookup: CDR1 MNHEY, CDR2 SMNVEV (reference sequence). The CDR3: CASSIRGPETQYF. The CDR3 DNA sequence: TGTGCCAGCAGTATCAGGGGGCCCGAGACCCAGTACTTC.

The chain links TRBV12-3 or TRBV12-4 to TRBJ2-7; 7 bases align to TRBD2. V dropped 5 bases and J dropped 6; count of bases not matched to a gene: 10. The CDR3 is 14 amino acids. The CDR3 loop reads CASSRPSGSREQYF. The CDR3 bases are TGTGCCAGCAGTAGGCCTAGCGGAAGCCGCGAGCAGTACTTC.

There are many counts of this clonotype. The chain joins TRBV2 to TRBJ2-7; the D is unclear. The germline V gene encodes CDR1 SNHLY and CDR2 FYNNEI. This CDR3 spans 13 amino acids. V lost 7 bases and J lost 4, with 14 bases in between. The CDR3 loop is CASTANLQYEQYF. The CDR3 DNA reads as TGTGCCAGCACCGCTAACTTGCAATACGAGCAGTACTTC.

The rearrangement links TRBV21-1 to TRBJ2-1; the table's D gene call, TRBD1, was not cross checked with the DNA. TRBV21-1 is a pseudogene locus. The CDR3 extends over 16 amino acids. Here the CDR3 reads CASSTQSKRLYNEQFF. DNA for the CDR3: TGTGCCAGCAGCACCCAGTCCAAGCGCCTATACAATGAGCAGTTCTTC.

This clonotype was recorded many times. V is TRBV7-9 and J is TRBJ2-7, with D possibly matching TRBD2 (5 bases). Germline V gene lookup returns CDR1 SEHNR and CDR2 FQNEAQ (reference sequence). Trimming took 5 bases from V and 3 from J, leaving 20 bases between them. The length of the CDR3 is 16 residues. DNA of the CDR3: TGTGCCAGCAGCCCCGGTGGCACTAGAGATTTCTACGAGCAGTACTTC. Its translation: CASSPGGTRDFYEQYF. The full variable domain, in which reference TRBV7-9 and TRBJ2-7 provide the parts outside the CDR3, is DTGVSQNPRHKITKRGQNVTFRCDPISEHNRLYWYRQTLGQGPEFLTYFQNEAQLEKSRLLSDRFSAERPKGSFSTLEIQRTEQGDSAMYLCASSPGGTRDFYEQYFGPGTRLTVT.

At least ten counts were recorded for this clonotype. J is TRBJ2-3 and V is TRBV7-9; 9 bases match TRBD2. V trimming: 5 bases; J trimming: 1 base; junction bases outside the gene matches: 7. Germline values: CDR1 SEHNR, CDR2 FQNEAQ (reference sequence). This CDR3 region has 16 residues. CDR3 amino acids: CASSNLAGMGTDTQYF. The CDR3 DNA reads as TGTGCCAGCAGCAACCTAGCGGGAATGGGCACAGATACGCAGTATTTT.

This chain uses TRBV7-8 with TRBJ2-7; 8 bases align to TRBD1. In germline, CDR1 is SGHVS, CDR2 FQNEAQ. The trim removed 5 bases at V and 0 bases at J, leaving 18 bases unmatched. There are 19 residues in the CDR3. The CDR3, as DNA: TGTGCCAGCAGCCGAGACGGACAGGGACTTTTCTTCGGCTCCTACGAGCAGTACTTC. Translated: CASSRDGQGLFFGSYEQYF.